This T cell receptor beta chain is drawn from a study of vaccination effects on CD4 cells after COVID-19. Worth noting for this clone: Its cognate antigen is unknown.

Profiling relied on immunoSEQ multiplex PCR, and the TCRdb table lists in-frame clones only, not all of them. In the table there are some 22,000 clones, about 72% of which are singletons. The CDR3 loop spans 15 amino acids. CDR1 is MDHEN and CDR2 is SYDVKM in the germline V gene. V was cut by 5 bases and J by 8 bases, with 18 bases left in between. Antigen-specific CD4+ T cells were expanded with viral peptide pools in the ViraFEST assay before sequencing. It was after roughly 11 days of culture that CD4+ T cells were isolated. This person caught SARS-CoV-2 sometime from March to December 2020, and PCR testing confirmed the infection.

The V and J genes are TRBV28 and TRBJ1-4, with D perhaps TRBD1 (6 bases). Sample: CD4+ T cells from PBMCs cultured with SARS-CoV-2 spike peptides, taken before COVID-19 vaccination. This clonotype was sampled from a human donor who had a prior SARS-CoV-2 infection. The CDR3 nucleotides read TGTGCCAGCAGTCTACTCAGGGGCGCGAGGGAAAAACTGTTTTTT. This encodes CASSLLRGAREKLFF.